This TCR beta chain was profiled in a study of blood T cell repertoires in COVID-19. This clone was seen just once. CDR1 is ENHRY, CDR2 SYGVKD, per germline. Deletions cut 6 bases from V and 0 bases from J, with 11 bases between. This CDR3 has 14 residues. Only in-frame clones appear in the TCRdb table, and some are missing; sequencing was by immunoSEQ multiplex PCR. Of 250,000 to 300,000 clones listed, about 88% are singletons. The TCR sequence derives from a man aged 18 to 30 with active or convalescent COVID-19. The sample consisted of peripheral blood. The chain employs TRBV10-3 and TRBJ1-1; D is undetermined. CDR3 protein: CAISADILNTEAFF. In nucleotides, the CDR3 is TGTGCCATCAGCGCTGACATTTTGAACACTGAAGCTTTCTTT.